There are a few counts of the clone carrying this T cell receptor (beta chain). This sample stems from a study of T-cell reconstitution after alpha-beta-depleted transplantation in children. Unique molecular identifiers were incorporated when the TCRbeta library was constructed. TCRdb reprocessed the PCR reads with MiXCR, giving one entry per CDR3 protein. The sample lists 600,000 to 700,000 distinct CDR3 sequences; around 16% were seen once. Deletions cut 2 bases from V and 1 base from J, with 14 bases between. There are 16 residues in the CDR3. This sequence was found in a human donor who donated a stem cell graft to a child with acute myeloid leukemia. This rearrangement joins TRBV12-3 or TRBV12-4 to TRBJ2-5; the D is unclear. The sequencing here drew on PBMCs from the stem cell graft donor, taken from the stem cell graft. CDR3 residues: CASSLRNAQTQETQYF. The CDR3, as DNA: TGTGCCAGCAGTTTACGGAATGCCCAGACCCAAGAGACCCAGTACTTC.